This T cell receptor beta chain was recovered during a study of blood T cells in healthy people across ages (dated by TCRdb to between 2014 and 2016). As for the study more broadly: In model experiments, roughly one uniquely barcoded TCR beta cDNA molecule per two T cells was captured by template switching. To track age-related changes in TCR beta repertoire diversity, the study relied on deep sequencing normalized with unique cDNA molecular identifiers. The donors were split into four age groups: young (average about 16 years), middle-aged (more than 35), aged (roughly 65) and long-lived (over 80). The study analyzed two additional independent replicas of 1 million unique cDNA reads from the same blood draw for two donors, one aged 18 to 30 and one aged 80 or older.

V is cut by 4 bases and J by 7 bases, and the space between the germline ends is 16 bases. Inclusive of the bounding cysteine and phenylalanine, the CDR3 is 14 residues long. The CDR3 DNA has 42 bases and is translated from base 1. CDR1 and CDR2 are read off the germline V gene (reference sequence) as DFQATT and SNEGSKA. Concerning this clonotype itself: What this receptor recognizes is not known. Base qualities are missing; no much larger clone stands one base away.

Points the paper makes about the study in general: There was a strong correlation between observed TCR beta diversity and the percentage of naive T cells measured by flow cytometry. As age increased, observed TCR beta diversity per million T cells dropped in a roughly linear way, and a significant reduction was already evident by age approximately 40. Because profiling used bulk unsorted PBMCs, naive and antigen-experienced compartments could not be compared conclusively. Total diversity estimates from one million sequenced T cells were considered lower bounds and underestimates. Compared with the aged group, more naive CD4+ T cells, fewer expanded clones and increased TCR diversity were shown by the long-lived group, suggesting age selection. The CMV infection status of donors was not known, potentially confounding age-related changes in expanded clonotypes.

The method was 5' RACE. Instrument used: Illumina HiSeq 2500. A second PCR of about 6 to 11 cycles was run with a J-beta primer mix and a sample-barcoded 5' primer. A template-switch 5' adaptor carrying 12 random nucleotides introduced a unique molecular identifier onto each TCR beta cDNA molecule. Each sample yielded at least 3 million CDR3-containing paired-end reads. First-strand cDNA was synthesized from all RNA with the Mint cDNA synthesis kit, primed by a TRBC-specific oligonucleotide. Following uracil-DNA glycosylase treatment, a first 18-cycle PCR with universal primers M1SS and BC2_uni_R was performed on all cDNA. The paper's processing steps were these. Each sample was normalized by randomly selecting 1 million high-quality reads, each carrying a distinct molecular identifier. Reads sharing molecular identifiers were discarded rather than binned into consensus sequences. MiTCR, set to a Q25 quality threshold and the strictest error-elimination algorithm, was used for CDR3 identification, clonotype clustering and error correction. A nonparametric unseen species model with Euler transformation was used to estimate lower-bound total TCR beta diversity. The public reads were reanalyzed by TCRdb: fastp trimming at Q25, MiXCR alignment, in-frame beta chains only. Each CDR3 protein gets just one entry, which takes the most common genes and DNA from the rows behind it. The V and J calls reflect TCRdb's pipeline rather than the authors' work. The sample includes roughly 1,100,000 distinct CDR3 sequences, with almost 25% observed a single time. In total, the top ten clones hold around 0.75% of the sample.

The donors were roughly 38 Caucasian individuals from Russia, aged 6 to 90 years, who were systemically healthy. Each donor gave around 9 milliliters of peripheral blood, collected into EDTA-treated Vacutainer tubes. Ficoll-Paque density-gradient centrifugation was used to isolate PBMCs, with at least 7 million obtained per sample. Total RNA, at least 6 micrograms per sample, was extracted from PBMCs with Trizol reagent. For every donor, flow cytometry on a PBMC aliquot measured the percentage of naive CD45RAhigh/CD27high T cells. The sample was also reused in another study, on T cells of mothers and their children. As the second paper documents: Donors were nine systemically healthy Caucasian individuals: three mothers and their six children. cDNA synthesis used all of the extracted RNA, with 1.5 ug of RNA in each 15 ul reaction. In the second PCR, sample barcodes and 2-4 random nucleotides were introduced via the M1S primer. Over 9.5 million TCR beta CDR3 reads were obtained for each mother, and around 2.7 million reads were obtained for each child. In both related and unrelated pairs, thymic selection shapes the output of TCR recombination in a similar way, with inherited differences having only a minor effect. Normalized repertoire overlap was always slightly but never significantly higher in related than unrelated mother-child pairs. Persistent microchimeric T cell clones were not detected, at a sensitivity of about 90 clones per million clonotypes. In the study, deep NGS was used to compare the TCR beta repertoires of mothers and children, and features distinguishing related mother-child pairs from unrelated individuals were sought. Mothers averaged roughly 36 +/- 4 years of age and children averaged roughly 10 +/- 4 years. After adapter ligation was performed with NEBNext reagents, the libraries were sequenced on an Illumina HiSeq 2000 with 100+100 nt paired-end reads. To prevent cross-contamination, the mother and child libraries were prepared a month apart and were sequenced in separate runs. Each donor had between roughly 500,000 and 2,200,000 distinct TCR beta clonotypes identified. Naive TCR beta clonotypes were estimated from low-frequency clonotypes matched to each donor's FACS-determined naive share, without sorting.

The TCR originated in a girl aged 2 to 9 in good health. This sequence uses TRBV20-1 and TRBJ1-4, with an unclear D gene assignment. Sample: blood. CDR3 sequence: CSAIRSAETEKLFF. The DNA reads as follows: TGCAGTGCTATACGATCCGCGGAAACTGAAAAACTGTTTTTT.